Presented here are 8 T cell receptor beta chains from one specimen sequenced in a study of spatial heterogeneity in lung cancer. What these receptors recognize is not known. Regarding time point: sample taken at primary tumor resection. MiXCR was run by TCRdb on the 5' RACE reads, yielding one entry per CDR3 protein. The data show about 100,000 distinct CDR3 sequences, about 4.4% seen once. Study outcomes and limitations: Tracking of tumor mutation counts was seen in expanded intratumoral alpha and beta TCR counts.

The source material was lung tumor tissue, sampled at surgery. The receptors here all came from a male donor with early-stage non-small cell lung cancer.

This clonotype was recorded many times. The V and J genes are TRBV27 and TRBJ1-2; D unclear. V lost 5 bases and J 4 bases, leaving 14 bases between the germline ends. The CDR3 is made up of 14 amino acids. CDR1 MNHEY and CDR2 SMNVEV come from the germline V gene (reference sequence). The CDR3 loop is CASSPSNPFYGYTF. CDR3 nucleotides: TGTGCCAGCAGTCCATCAAATCCCTTCTATGGCTACACCTTC.

This chain uses TRBV9 with TRBJ2-1; 12 bases line up with TRBD2. V dropped 3 bases and J dropped 10; count of bases not matched to a gene: 8. The germline V gene encodes CDR1 SGDLS and CDR2 YYNGEE. The CDR3 loop spans 15 amino acids. The CDR3 here is CASSAFLAGGREQFF. The CDR3 region has the DNA TGTGCCAGCAGCGCATTTCTAGCGGGAGGGCGCGAGCAGTTCTTC.

This clonotype has at least ten counts. The rearrangement joins TRBV7-9 to TRBJ2-2, with no clear D. Germline CDR1 reads SEHNR; CDR2 reads FQNEAQ (reference sequence). Deletions cut 5 bases from V and 6 bases from J, with 13 bases between. The CDR3 spans 14 residues. The CDR3 region is CASSRLIYAGELFF. As DNA, the CDR3 is TGTGCCAGCAGCCGGTTGATCTACGCCGGGGAGCTGTTTTTT.

In its sample, this clonotype was seen many times. The gene calls are TRBV6-5 and TRBJ2-3; no definite D call. This CDR3 comprises 19 residues. Trimming removed 6 bases from V and 0 bases from J, with 25 bases in between. The germline gives CDR1 MNHEY, CDR2 SVGAGI. The CDR3 region is CASSPFMSVRGTSTDTQYF. The CDR3 DNA reads TGTGCCAGCAGCCCATTTATGTCGGTCAGAGGAACTAGCACAGATACGCAGTATTTT.

V and J are TRBV20-1 and TRBJ1-1; D is unresolved. CDR3 length: 13 amino acids. The V gene lost 3 bases and the J gene lost 2 bases, with 10 bases spanning the gap. Germline loops: CDR1 DFQATT, CDR2 SNEGSKA (reference sequence). The CDR3 DNA reads as TGCAGTGCTAGGTCCAGTAGTAACACTGAAGCTTTCTTT. Its protein is CSARSSSNTEAFF.

This clonotype was recorded at least ten times. This rearrangement joins TRBV7-9 to TRBJ2-7; unclear D gene. The CDR3 covers 14 residues. Trimming cost V 5 bases and J 7 bases, with 18 bases left between them. Germline V gene data show CDR1 as SEHNR and CDR2 as FQNEAQ (reference sequence). The CDR3 sequence is CASSPRTSIGEQYF. CDR3 coding DNA: TGTGCCAGCAGCCCCCGGACGTCCATCGGAGAGCAGTACTTC.

This clonotype came up many times. V gene TRBV6-5 combines with J gene TRBJ2-7, with TRBD2 identical over 10 bases. J was trimmed by 0 bases and V by 6 bases; bases with no gene match: 5. The CDR3 loop spans 15 amino acids. CDR1 is MNHEY, CDR2 SVGAGI, per germline. The CDR3 region is CASRPASGGSYEQYF. CDR3 in DNA: TGTGCCAGCAGACCTGCTAGCGGGGGCTCCTACGAGCAGTACTTC.

This clonotype came up many times. This chain uses TRBV10-2 with TRBJ2-1; D is possibly TRBD2 (5 bases). In germline, CDR1 is WSHSY, CDR2 SAAADI. The CDR3 is 13 amino acids. V lost 5 bases and J lost 12, with 17 bases in between. The CDR3 sequence: CASSPSYRLGQFF. CDR3 nucleotides: TGCGCCAGCAGTCCTAGCTATCGTCTCGGGCAGTTCTTC.